A single sample gave rise to the 24 T cell receptor beta chains below, sequenced in a study of T cell responses to AZD1222 COVID-19 vaccine. Libraries were prepared by immunoSEQ multiplex PCR; TCRdb keeps only in-frame clonotypes and omits some of them. This sample has approximately 180,000 clones, with over 75% found just once. The sequencing here drew on peripheral blood, taken on day 0 of AZD1222 vaccination. These receptors were taken from an adult in good health.

The chain couples TRBV7-9 to TRBJ2-7; a weak D match, TRBD2 (7 bases). Germline CDR1 reads SEHNR; CDR2 reads FQNEAQ (reference sequence). The ends were cut back, 8 bases at V and 1 base at J, with 12 bases in the middle. This CDR3 comprises 13 residues. CDR3 residues: CASSGGPSYEQYF. As DNA, the CDR3 is TGTGCCAGCTCCGGGGGGCCTTCCTACGAGCAGTACTTC.

The chain couples TRBV6-5 to TRBJ1-2, with D perhaps TRBD1 (6 bases). CDR3 length equals 13 residues. Germline loops: CDR1 MNHEY, CDR2 SVGAGI. V was trimmed by 8 bases and J by 2 bases, leaving 12 bases between them. CDR3 bases: TGTGCCAGCTTATGCAGGGGAAACTATGGCTACACCTTC. The encoded protein is CASLCRGNYGYTF.

The V and J genes are TRBV6-5 and TRBJ1-5; D unclear. Trimming cost V 6 bases and J 3 bases, with 9 bases left between them. Germline V CDR1 and CDR2: MNHEY, SVGAGI. This CDR3 is built from 13 residues. CDR3 DNA sequence: TGTGCCAGCAGGGGTCAGAACAATCAGCCCCAGCATTTT. Translating it yields CASRGQNNQPQHF.

CDR3 in DNA: TGTGCCAGCAGCGGGGGACCAAGCTCCTACGAGCAGTACTTC. This codes for CASSGGPSSYEQYF. The chain combines TRBV9 with TRBJ2-7; D possibly uses TRBD1 or TRBD2 (5 bases each). V dropped 3 bases and J dropped 0 bases, with 10 bases sitting between them. CDR3 size: 14 residues. Germline V CDR1 and CDR2: SGDLS, YYNGEE. Together with reference TRBV9 and TRBJ2-7, the CDR3 gives the full variable domain: DSGVTQTPKHLITATGQRVTLRCSPRSGDLSVYWYQQSLDQGLQFLIQYYNGEERAKGNILERFSAQQFPDLHSELNLSSLELGDSALYFCASSGGPSSYEQYFGPGTRLTVT.

The CDR3 DNA is TGTGCCAGCAGAAGGGACGGCACAGATACGCAGTATTTT. Its translation is CASRRDGTDTQYF. This chain links TRBV6-5 with TRBJ2-3; D might be TRBD1 or TRBD2, each matching 5 bases. The germline V and J ends were trimmed by 6 bases and 1 base, with 8 bases remaining between them. Germline V gene sequence: CDR1 MNHEY, CDR2 SVGAGI. This CDR3 has 13 amino acids.

This sequence joins TRBV6-2 or TRBV6-3 and TRBJ2-2, with TRBD2 matching 13 bases. The V and J ends lost 0 bases and 4 bases, in that order; junction bases with no gene match: 5. This CDR3 has 18 residues. Germline CDR1 and CDR2: MNHEY and SVGEGT. The CDR3 protein is CASSYSRGLAGFTGELFF. CDR3 sequence (DNA): TGTGCCAGCAGTTACTCGAGGGGACTAGCGGGGTTCACCGGGGAGCTGTTTTTT.

J is TRBJ2-5 and V is TRBV25-1, with TRBD2 identical over 11 bases. V lost 5 bases to trimming and J lost 1 base; unmatched junction nucleotides: 6. Germline CDR1 MGHDK, CDR2 SYGVNS. This CDR3 comprises 16 residues. CDR3 bases: TGTGCCAGCAGTTCTACTAGCGGGGGACTCCAAGAGACCCAGTACTTC. Translation gives CASSSTSGGLQETQYF.

In this sample, this clone turned up once. The chain recombines TRBV19 with TRBJ1-4; no clear D gene. This CDR3 comprises 13 residues. V dropped 5 bases and J dropped 7 bases, with 11 bases sitting between them. Germline V CDR1 and CDR2: LNHDA, SQIVND (reference sequence). This CDR3 is CASSSGGGEKLFF. The CDR3 region has the DNA TGTGCCAGTAGTTCCGGTGGAGGTGAAAAACTGTTTTTT. The whole variable domain, remainder taken from reference TRBV19 and TRBJ1-4, is DGGITQSPKYLFRKEGQNVTLSCEQNLNHDAMYWYRQDPGQGLRLIYYSQIVNDFQKGDIAEGYSVSREKKESFPLTVTSAQKNPTAFYLCASSSGGGEKLFFGSGTQLSVL.

There are a few counts of this clone. The chain joins TRBV9 to TRBJ1-1, with D unclear. This CDR3 contains 12 residues. CDR1 is SGDLS and CDR2 is YYNGEE in the germline V gene. V lost 0 bases and J 5 bases, leaving 5 bases between the germline ends. The CDR3 spells CASSVGETEAFF. The CDR3 DNA is TGTGCCAGCAGCGTAGGAGAAACTGAAGCTTTCTTT.

This chain joins TRBV7-2 and TRBJ1-4; D remains unclear. With 3 bases removed from V and 8 bases from J, the gap between germline ends came to 10 bases. CDR3 length: 13 residues. Per the germline V gene, CDR1 is SGHTA and CDR2 is FQGNSA. The CDR3 is CASSFQEGEKLFF. CDR3 nucleotide sequence: TGTGCCAGCAGCTTCCAGGAGGGCGAAAAACTGTTTTTT. Together with reference TRBV7-2 and TRBJ1-4, the CDR3 gives the full variable domain: GAGVSQSPSNKVTEKGKDVELRCDPISGHTALYWYRQSLGQGLEFLIYFQGNSAPDKSGLPSDRFSAERTGGSVSTLTIQRTQQEDSAVYLCASSFQEGEKLFFGSGTQLSVL.

The rearrangement uses TRBV11-1 and TRBJ1-3; 7 bases fit TRBD1. The CDR3 is made up of 19 amino acids. Germline loops: CDR1 SGHAT, CDR2 FQDESV (reference sequence). Trimming cost V 0 bases and J 0 bases; bases outside gene matches: 11. CDR3: CASSLATAGQIFSGNTIYF. DNA of the CDR3: TGTGCCAGCAGCTTAGCTACGGCGGGACAGATCTTCTCTGGAAACACCATATATTTT. Full variable domain (missing parts from reference TRBV11-1 and TRBJ1-3): EAEVAQSPRYKITEKSQAVAFWCDPISGHATLYWYRQILGQGPELLVQFQDESVVDDSQLPKDRFSAERLKGVDSTLKIQPAELGDSAMYLCASSLATAGQIFSGNTIYFGEGSWLTVV.

J is TRBJ2-7 and V is TRBV6-5; a weak D match, TRBD2 (5 bases). V was clipped by 6 bases and J by 0 bases, with 15 bases between them. This CDR3 is built from 15 residues. Germline V gene sequence: CDR1 MNHEY, CDR2 SVGAGI. The CDR3 loop is CASRMTGKSSYEQYF. The CDR3 DNA sequence: TGTGCCAGCAGGATGACCGGGAAGAGCTCCTACGAGCAGTACTTC.

The rearrangement links TRBV29-1 to TRBJ1-3, with D uncertain. Trimming removed 7 bases from V and 0 bases from J, with 10 bases in between. From germline, CDR1 is SQVTM and CDR2 ANQGSEA. This CDR3 is built from 13 residues. The CDR3, as DNA: TGCAGCGCCGGTCATAGCTCTGGAAACACCATATATTTT. It yields the protein CSAGHSSGNTIYF.

V gene TRBV27 combines with J gene TRBJ2-7, with 9 bases that match TRBD1. The germline V gene has CDR1 MNHEY and CDR2 SMNVEV (reference sequence). V lost 9 bases to trimming and J lost 1 base; unmatched junction nucleotides: 7. The CDR3 is made up of 14 amino acids. DNA for the CDR3: TGTGCCAGTCAGAGGGACAGGGCTTCCTACGAGCAGTACTTC. Its translation: CASQRDRASYEQYF.

The gene calls are TRBV7-2 and TRBJ1-5; D might be TRBD1 (5 bases). There are 13 residues in the CDR3. Germline CDR1 is SGHTA and CDR2 is FQGNSA. V lost 2 bases to trimming and J lost 6 bases, with 8 bases between them. Written as DNA, the CDR3 is TGTGCCAGCAGCTTAAGCGGGGGTCAGCCCCAGCATTTT. This sequence encodes CASSLSGGQPQHF.

This clone has just one count. The rearrangement uses TRBV6-4 and TRBJ2-1; 9 positions match TRBD1. The germline CDR1 and CDR2 sequences are MRHNA and SNTAGT. The CDR3 runs to 14 residues. V dropped 6 bases and J dropped 11; count of bases not matched to a gene: 11. The CDR3 is CASSPTGGGLQQFF. Here the CDR3 DNA reads TGTGCCAGCAGCCCGACAGGGGGAGGATTACAGCAGTTCTTC.

J is TRBJ2-3 and V is TRBV4-3; a possible D gene is TRBD1 (5 bases). There are 15 residues in the CDR3. Germline lookup yields CDR1 LGHNA and CDR2 YSLEER. Trimming cost V 4 bases and J 5 bases, with 16 bases left between them. The CDR3 nucleotides read TGCGCCAGCAGCCCCGAAAGGGGCCCGGTAGATACGCAGTATTTT. Translating gives CASSPERGPVDTQYF.

This rearrangement joins TRBV11-2 to TRBJ2-1; the match to TRBD1 covers 7 bases. V was pared by 5 bases and J by 10 bases, with 14 bases of the junction left unmatched. There are 15 residues in the CDR3. The V gene's germline CDR1 is SGHAT and CDR2 FQNNGV. Here the CDR3 DNA reads TGTGCCAGCAGCGCGCCGGTTGGGACAGTTCCCGAGCAGTTCTTC. Its translation: CASSAPVGTVPEQFF.

V is TRBV9 and J is TRBJ1-3; D is undetermined. The V end was cut by 5 bases, the J end by 5 bases, with 5 bases between. The germline V gene encodes CDR1 SGDLS and CDR2 YYNGEE. This CDR3 comprises 11 residues. The CDR3 is CASRFRNTIYF. In nucleotides, the CDR3 is TGTGCCAGCAGGTTTCGAAACACCATATATTTT.

The chain has TRBV24-1 and TRBJ2-5, with D perhaps TRBD1 (6 bases). Germline V gene sequence: CDR1 KGHDR, CDR2 SFDVKD. This CDR3 has 15 residues. V was trimmed by 2 bases and J by 0 bases, leaving 9 bases between them. The CDR3 region has the DNA TGTGCCACCAGTGATTCAAGGGGGAACCAAGAGACCCAGTACTTC. It specifies CATSDSRGNQETQYF.

The genes are TRBV24-1 and TRBJ2-3, with TRBD1 matching over 7 bases. The length of the CDR3 is 15 residues. V dropped 7 bases and J dropped 4; count of bases not matched to a gene: 10. The germline V gene encodes CDR1 KGHDR and CDR2 SFDVKD. The CDR3 reads CATSPQGSGADTQYF. DNA of the CDR3: TGTGCCACCAGCCCACAGGGGTCTGGGGCAGATACGCAGTATTTT.

The chain joins TRBV19 to TRBJ2-1; TRBD2 agrees at 15 bases. This CDR3 is built from 16 residues. V lost 6 bases to trimming and J lost 7 bases; unmatched junction nucleotides: 7. Germline CDR1 reads LNHDA; CDR2 reads SQIVND (reference sequence). The CDR3 sequence: CASRNFGLAGGNEQFF. CDR3 nucleotides: TGTGCCAGTAGGAATTTCGGACTAGCGGGGGGGAATGAGCAGTTCTTC.

This clone was seen a single time. The chain employs TRBV30 and TRBJ1-5; a possible D gene is TRBD1 (6 bases). Trimming removed 0 bases at V and 0 bases at J, with 15 bases between. The germline V gene encodes CDR1 GTSNPN and CDR2 SVGIG (reference sequence). The length of the CDR3 is 17 residues. CDR3 sequence: CAWSVARTATSNQPQHF. For the CDR3, the DNA is TGTGCCTGGAGTGTAGCGAGGACAGCAACTAGCAATCAGCCCCAGCATTTT. Drawing the rest from reference TRBV30 and TRBJ1-5, the complete variable domain is SQTIHQWPATLVQPVGSPLSLECTVEGTSNPNLYWYRQAAGRGLQLLFYSVGIGQISSEVPQNLSASRPQDRQFILSSKKLLLSDSGFYLCAWSVARTATSNQPQHFGDGTRLSIL.

Written as DNA, the CDR3 is TGTGCCAGCAGCTTGGACCGCGTGAGGGCTGAAGCTTTCTTT. Translation gives CASSLDRVRAEAFF. The rearrangement uses TRBV5-6 and TRBJ1-1; D remains unclear. Germline-derived CDR1 and CDR2 are SGHDT and YYEEEE. V lost 0 bases to trimming and J lost 6 bases, with 12 bases between them. The CDR3 covers 14 residues.